This entry concerns a single T cell receptor (beta chain). Its antigen is unknown. CDR3 size: 17 residues. Germline CDR1 and CDR2: LGHNA and YSLEER. Trimming shortened V by 1 base and J by 0 bases, and 13 bases separated the two germline ends. This entry belongs to a study of cytomegalovirus exposure and HLA in healthy donors. Across the whole study: Earlier work reported 95 million to 130 million unique TCR beta sequences from 170 million or so T cells. Among some 400 genotyped donors, 80% to 90% fell in the Caucasian-associated ancestry cluster. Study-wide results and caveats: The study recorded over 150 TCR beta chains that were cytomegalovirus-associated.

It was with 60 Vbeta and 13 Jbeta primers that the PCR ran. Repertoires were generated with immunoSEQ multiplex PCR, while TCRdb's copy carries only in-frame clones and drops some. Of roughly 100,000 clones listed, 60% to 80% are singletons. The rearrangement links TRBV4-3 to TRBJ1-5; D ambiguous. Sequencing input: PBMCs. This receptor was obtained from a woman aged 40 to 50 in good health and CMV-seropositive. The CDR3 is CASSQGRSPYSNQPQHF. The CDR3 coding sequence is TGCGCCAGCAGCCAAGGACGGAGCCCTTATAGCAATCAGCCCCAGCATTTT.